What follows are 24 T cell receptor beta chains derived from one specimen sequenced in a study of post-analysis software for immune sequencing data. General study results and limits: TRBV5-6, TRBV5-1 and TRBV20-1 belonged to a set of about five TRBV segments that were more frequent in patients than controls.

Researchers reported that TCR beta cDNA libraries carried unique molecular identifiers. TCRdb reprocessed the PCR reads via MiXCR and lists one record per CDR3 protein. Seen here are 600,000 to 750,000 distinct CDR3 sequences, approximately 59% observed once, and the top ten hold 11%. The antigens of these receptors remain unknown. What was sequenced was blood. These receptors were taken from a girl aged 2 to 10 with multiple sclerosis.

This clonotype was picked up a small number of times. V usage is TRBV27 and J usage is TRBJ2-7; 7 nucleotides line up with TRBD1. The closer fit of TRBJ2-4 to the DNA end suggests the J call may be wrong. There are 14 residues in the CDR3. CDR1 and CDR2 from the germline V gene are MNHEY and SMNVEV (reference sequence). DNA for the CDR3: TGTGCCAGCAGTTACACCGGGACAGCAAACATTCAGTACTTC. Translated: CASSYTGTANIQYF.

A few counts support this clonotype. This chain joins TRBV24-1 and TRBJ2-5, with TRBD2 matching 11 bases. Germline trimming cut 12 bases from V and 5 bases from J; bases unmatched to any gene: 7. Germline assignment: CDR1 KGHDR and CDR2 SFDVKD. The length of the CDR3 is 13 residues. The chain's CDR3 is CAASGGTGETQYF. The CDR3 DNA reads TGTGCCGCTAGCGGGGGGACCGGGGAGACCCAGTACTTC.

The J gene is TRBJ1-1, the V gene TRBV5-1, with a weak D call TRBD1 (6 bases). Germline CDR1 SGHRS, CDR2 YFSETQ. Trimming stripped 0 bases from V and 5 bases from J, with 20 bases between. This CDR3 has 17 residues. The CDR3 coding sequence is TGCGCCAGCAGCTTGGGAGGACTACAGGGCTCGAGGACTGAAGCTTTCTTT. It translates to CASSLGGLQGSRTEAFF.

This chain uses TRBV9 with TRBJ2-7, with TRBD1 identical over 10 bases. The CDR3 length is 16 residues. Germline V gene sequence: CDR1 SGDLS, CDR2 YYNGEE. V gave up 4 bases and J gave up 10 bases; unmatched junction bases: 17. CDR3: CASSPLEGQGTDVQYF. In nucleotides, the CDR3 is TGTGCCAGCAGCCCCTTAGAGGGACAGGGGACGGACGTTCAGTACTTC.

This clonotype was seen a few times. CDR3 protein: CASSKEDEREEPTDTQYF. CDR3 nucleotide sequence: TGTGCCAGCAGCAAAGAAGATGAGCGGGAGGAACCCACAGATACGCAGTATTTT. The chain links TRBV21-1 to TRBJ2-3; TRBD2, the table's D call, lacks a check against the DNA. TRBV21-1 is designated a pseudogene. The CDR3 has 18 amino acids.

The rearrangement uses TRBV3-1 and TRBJ1-2; the D is unclear. Trimming stripped 3 bases from V and 4 bases from J, with 12 bases between. This CDR3 is built from 14 residues. CDR1 LGHDT and CDR2 YNNKEL come from the germline V gene (reference sequence). CDR3: CASSQKGRSYGYTF. CDR3 DNA sequence: TGTGCCAGCAGCCAGAAAGGGAGAAGCTATGGCTACACCTTC.

This clonotype was counted only a few times. The chain employs TRBV6-5 and TRBJ2-3, with 11 bases matching TRBD2. This CDR3 contains 15 residues. V shed 2 bases, J shed 7 bases, and the junction held 5 bases outside the gene matches. Germline CDR1 MNHEY, CDR2 SVGAGI. This CDR3 reads CASSYGASGRYTQYF. The CDR3 coding sequence is TGTGCCAGCAGTTACGGGGCTAGCGGGAGGTATACGCAGTATTTT.

This clonotype was seen ten or more times. V gene TRBV28 combines with J gene TRBJ1-1; possible D gene TRBD1, 5 bases. Trimming took off 2 bases at V and 0 bases at J, with 10 bases between the two ends. Germline loops: CDR1 MDHEN, CDR2 SYDVKM. This CDR3 region has 15 residues. The CDR3 coding sequence is TGTGCCAGCAGTTTAGAGGGGCTAATGAACACTGAAGCTTTCTTT. It yields the protein CASSLEGLMNTEAFF.

The chain couples TRBV30 to TRBJ1-5; the D is unclear. This CDR3 comprises 13 residues. Germline V gives CDR1 GTSNPN, CDR2 SVGIG (reference sequence). V dropped 1 base and J dropped 7 bases, with 11 bases sitting between them. The CDR3 region has the DNA TGTGCCTGGAGTGATGGACGGAGACAGCCCCAGCATTTT. Amino acids: CAWSDGRRQPQHF.

The V gene is TRBV20-1, the J gene TRBJ1-1; D is unclear. Germline-derived CDR1 and CDR2 are DFQATT and SNEGSKA (reference sequence). The CDR3 sequence is 14 residues long. Trimming took off 3 bases at V and 1 base at J, with 12 bases between the two ends. This CDR3 reads CSARAGHPNTEAFF. The CDR3 DNA is TGCAGTGCTAGGGCAGGCCACCCGAACACTGAAGCTTTCTTT.

The chain is built from TRBV20-1 and TRBJ2-1; unclear D gene. Trimming pared 1 base from V and 10 bases from J, leaving 11 bases between. Germline CDR1 DFQATT, CDR2 SNEGSKA (reference sequence). The CDR3 contains 12 residues. The CDR3 is CSARGRVGEQFF. The CDR3 bases are TGCAGTGCTAGAGGGCGAGTCGGGGAGCAGTTCTTC.

This clonotype was seen just once. This rearrangement joins TRBV29-1 to TRBJ2-3; D not resolved. The CDR3 extends over 11 amino acids. Germline CDR1 SQVTM, CDR2 ANQGSEA. The germline V and J ends were trimmed by 6 bases and 4 bases, with 8 bases remaining between them. The CDR3, as DNA: TGCAGCGTCTCGCAACCAGATACGCAGTATTTT. Encoded protein: CSVSQPDTQYF.

V usage is TRBV7-9 and J usage is TRBJ2-5; D not resolved. This CDR3 has 13 residues. V was pared by 1 base and J by 5 bases, with 8 bases between. CDR1 and CDR2 from the germline V gene are SEHNR and FQNEAQ (reference sequence). CDR3 protein: CASSLVDEETQYF. The DNA of the CDR3 is TGTGCCAGCAGCTTAGTAGATGAGGAGACCCAGTACTTC. The whole variable domain, filled in from reference TRBV7-9 and TRBJ2-5, reads DTGVSQNPRHKITKRGQNVTFRCDPISEHNRLYWYRQTLGQGPEFLTYFQNEAQLEKSRLLSDRFSAERPKGSFSTLEIQRTEQGDSAMYLCASSLVDEETQYFGPGTRLLVL.

This chain uses TRBV6-1 with TRBJ2-3, with 13 positions matching TRBD2. Germline CDR1 MNHNS, CDR2 SASEGT. Trimming removed 11 bases from V and 1 base from J; junction bases left unmatched: 18. The CDR3 runs to 19 residues. The CDR3 coding sequence is TGTGCCGGACCTCCTAAGGCACTAGCGGGAGGGCGCGGCACAGATACGCAGTATTTT. It encodes CAGPPKALAGGRGTDTQYF.

A few counts support this clonotype. The chain recombines TRBV28 with TRBJ2-7; 7 bases are a match to TRBD2. The V gene end was trimmed by 4 bases and the J gene end by 4 bases; junction bases not matched to a gene: 7. CDR3 size: 14 residues. Per germline, CDR1 MDHEN and CDR2 SYDVKM. DNA for the CDR3: TGTGCCAGCAGTTCATCTAGCGGAAGTTACGAGCAGTACTTC. The encoded protein is CASSSSSGSYEQYF.

V and J are TRBV27 and TRBJ1-2; 7 bases fit TRBD1. The ends lost 4 bases at V and 4 bases at J; junction bases unmatched: 9. Germline V gene data show CDR1 as MNHEY and CDR2 as SMNVEV (reference sequence). The CDR3 length is 15 residues. CDR3 coding DNA: TGTGCCAGCAGTTCCACAGGGGCGCAGGGCTATGGCTACACCTTC. Translation: CASSSTGAQGYGYTF.

The rearrangement links TRBV5-8 to TRBJ2-5; maybe TRBD1 (5 bases). The V end lost 4 bases, the J end lost 3 bases, and 16 bases lay between the germline ends. In germline, CDR1 is SGHTS, CDR2 YDEGEE. The CDR3 loop spans 15 amino acids. The CDR3 loop is CASSPGLGRKETQYF. The CDR3, as DNA: TGTGCCAGCAGCCCCGGGCTGGGGCGGAAAGAGACCCAGTACTTC.

This chain connects TRBV29-1 to TRBJ1-1, with a tentative D call TRBD1 (6 bases). This CDR3 spans 12 amino acids. Between the trimmed V and J ends, which lost 7 bases and 5 bases, there was a span of 14 bases. Germline V CDR1 and CDR2: SQVTM, ANQGSEA. The chain's CDR3 is CSAPGEGTEAFF. CDR3 DNA: TGCAGCGCCCCAGGGGAAGGGACTGAAGCTTTCTTT.

The V call is TRBV11-2, the J call TRBJ2-7; D is undetermined. Germline assignment: CDR1 SGHAT and CDR2 FQNNGV. The CDR3 runs 13 residues. V lost 5 bases and J 9 bases, leaving 17 bases between the germline ends. The CDR3, as DNA: TGTGCCAGCAGCCGGTCGCAGACCTCGGGGCAGTACTTC. Encoded protein: CASSRSQTSGQYF. The full variable domain, rest sourced from reference TRBV11-2 and TRBJ2-7, is EAGVAQSPRYKIIEKRQSVAFWCNPISGHATLYWYQQILGQGPKLLIQFQNNGVVDDSQLPKDRFSAERLKGVDSTLKIQPAKLEDSAVYLCASSRSQTSGQYFGPGTRLTVT.

The chain combines TRBV20-1 with TRBJ2-1; no clear D gene. The length of the CDR3 is 16 residues. With 0 bases removed from V and 0 bases from J, the gap between germline ends came to 12 bases. Germline V lookup: CDR1 DFQATT, CDR2 SNEGSKA (reference sequence). The CDR3: CSARDSQGFSYNEQFF. The CDR3 DNA reads as TGCAGTGCTAGAGATTCCCAAGGATTCTCCTACAATGAGCAGTTCTTC.

This clonotype was detected a few times. The gene calls are TRBV7-2 and TRBJ2-3; possibly TRBD1 or TRBD2 for D (5 bases each). The germline CDR1 and CDR2 sequences are SGHTA and FQGNSA. Trimming took off 2 bases at V and 3 bases at J, with 12 bases between the two ends. The CDR3 loop spans 15 amino acids. CDR3 nucleotide sequence: TGTGCCAGCAGCTTACTGGGACGGACTACAGATACGCAGTATTTT. Its protein is CASSLLGRTTDTQYF.

The V call is TRBV6-2 or TRBV6-3, the J call TRBJ2-5; 7 nucleotides line up with TRBD1. The DNA end is a closer match to TRBJ2-7, so the J assignment may be wrong. The CDR3 extends over 14 amino acids. The germline CDR1 and CDR2 sequences are MNHEY and SVGEGT. The CDR3 loop reads CASSHITGVDEQYF. The CDR3 DNA is TGTGCCAGCAGTCACATCACAGGGGTCGACGAGCAGTACTTC.

This chain links TRBV29-1 with TRBJ2-4, with TRBD1 as a possible D gene (5 bases). Judging by the DNA end, TRBJ2-7 fits better; the J call may be wrong. The CDR3 consists of 12 residues. Germline CDR1 reads SQVTM; CDR2 reads ANQGSEA. The CDR3 loop reads CSVERGRGEQYF. CDR3 coding DNA: TGCAGCGTTGAAAGAGGAAGGGGCGAGCAGTACTTC.

The CDR3 loop reads CASSLKLSNTEAFF. CDR3 bases: TGTGCCAGCAGCTTGAAACTCTCGAACACTGAAGCTTTCTTT. This chain uses TRBV5-5 with TRBJ1-1; no firm D call. Germline-derived CDR1 and CDR2 are SGHKS and YYEKEE (reference sequence). Between the trimmed V and J ends, which lost 1 base and 1 base, there was a span of 8 bases. This CDR3 comprises 14 residues.